The rows below give T cell receptor beta chains drawn from one sample of a study of spatial heterogeneity in lung cancer. TCRdb analysed the 5' RACE reads with MiXCR anew, one entry per CDR3 protein. The table lists roughly 120,000 distinct CDR3 sequences, 9% to 15% of them singletons. The sample in question was PBMCs, obtained at follow-up. The receptors stem from a male donor with early-stage non-small cell lung cancer. Each CDR3 is given with its conserved first and last residue. The order of the fields is clone size, V gene, J gene, D gene, CDR3 DNA, CDR3 protein. A D gene is named only where the DNA matches it firmly. A clone size is listed for some rows: how often the clone was seen (once, few, many), or a class if it is expanded.

clone size: many; V gene: TRBV21-1; J gene: TRBJ1-5; D gene: -; CDR3 DNA: TGTGCCAGCAGCAAGAGGAGGGGAAAGGGAGACCAGCCCCAGCATTTT; CDR3 protein: CASSKRRGKGDQPQHF
clone size: -; V gene: TRBV7-2; J gene: TRBJ2-2; D gene: TRBD2; CDR3 DNA: TGTGCCAGCAGATCGCCAGGGAGGGTGACCACCGGGGAGCTGTTTTTT; CDR3 protein: CASRSPGRVTTGELFF
clone size: -; V gene: TRBV7-9; J gene: TRBJ2-7; D gene: TRBD2; CDR3 DNA: TGTGCCAGCAGCTTAGCCGGGACTAGCGGGGGAAATGAGCAGTACTTC; CDR3 protein: CASSLAGTSGGNEQYF
clone size: -; V gene: TRBV2; J gene: TRBJ1-5; D gene: TRBD1; CDR3 DNA: TGTGCCAGCAGTCGCGACAGGGCGATCGTCAATCAGCCCCAGCATTTT; CDR3 protein: CASSRDRAIVNQPQHF
clone size: many; V gene: TRBV7-9; J gene: TRBJ2-7; D gene: TRBD1; CDR3 DNA: TGTGCCAGCAGCGCTAGGACAGGGGGTCTCGAGTACTTC; CDR3 protein: CASSARTGGLEYF
clone size: -; V gene: TRBV2; J gene: TRBJ2-2; D gene: TRBD1; CDR3 DNA: TGTGCCAGCGTGGGACAGGGGGCCACCGGGGAGCTGTTTTTT; CDR3 protein: CASVGQGATGELFF
clone size: -; V gene: TRBV20-1; J gene: TRBJ2-7; D gene: TRBD2; CDR3 DNA: TGCAGTGCTACCGCTAGCGGGGGGGCCCTTCCCTACGAGCAGTACTTC; CDR3 protein: CSATASGGALPYEQYF
clone size: few; V gene: TRBV4-3; J gene: TRBJ2-1; D gene: TRBD1; CDR3 DNA: TGCGCCAGCAGCCATGCCGCCGGGACAGGGAGTGACAATGAGCAGTTCTTC; CDR3 protein: CASSHAAGTGSDNEQFF
clone size: -; V gene: TRBV6-6; J gene: TRBJ2-4; D gene: -; CDR3 DNA: TGTGCCAGCAGTTACATACTAGTACCAAACATTCAGTACTTC; CDR3 protein: CASSYILVPNIQYF
clone size: many; V gene: TRBV5-1; J gene: TRBJ2-7; D gene: -; CDR3 DNA: TGCGCCAGCAGCTTGGACAGGCTGAGGGGGGAGCAGTACTTC; CDR3 protein: CASSLDRLRGEQYF
clone size: -; V gene: TRBV27; J gene: TRBJ2-1; D gene: TRBD1; CDR3 DNA: TGTGCCAGCAGGCAAGACAGGGTCTCCTACAATGAGCAGTTCTTC; CDR3 protein: CASRQDRVSYNEQFF
clone size: many; V gene: TRBV29-1; J gene: TRBJ2-1; D gene: -; CDR3 DNA: TGCAGCGTTGAGAAGGCGGGGTCCTATGAGCAGTTCTTC; CDR3 protein: CSVEKAGSYEQFF
clone size: once; V gene: TRBV20-1; J gene: TRBJ1-6; D gene: TRBD1; CDR3 DNA: TGCAGTGCTAGTAAGGGGACAGCTAATTCACCCCTCCACTTT; CDR3 protein: CSASKGTANSPLHF
clone size: many; V gene: TRBV4-1; J gene: TRBJ1-5; D gene: -; CDR3 DNA: TGCGCCAGCAGCCAAGATGGGCTCCAGGCGGGGCAGCCCCAGCATTTT; CDR3 protein: CASSQDGLQAGQPQHF
clone size: many; V gene: TRBV23-1; J gene: TRBJ1-2; D gene: TRBD1; CDR3 DNA: TGCGCCAGCTGCCCACCTCTCCGGGACAGGGGCTACGGCTATGGCTACACCTTC; CDR3 protein: CASCPPLRDRGYGYGYTF
clone size: -; V gene: TRBV4-1; J gene: TRBJ1-5; D gene: TRBD1; CDR3 DNA: TGCGCCAGCAGCCAGGCGGGACAGGGGAATCAGCCCCAGCATTTT; CDR3 protein: CASSQAGQGNQPQHF
clone size: -; V gene: TRBV18; J gene: TRBJ1-1; D gene: -; CDR3 DNA: TGTGCCAGCTCACCGGGAAGCATGAACACTGAAGCTTTCTTT; CDR3 protein: CASSPGSMNTEAFF
clone size: many; V gene: TRBV28; J gene: TRBJ1-4; D gene: TRBD1; CDR3 DNA: TGTGCCAGCAGTTTGGGCAGGGGGAGGGATACGGACGAAAAACTGTTTTTT; CDR3 protein: CASSLGRGRDTDEKLFF
clone size: -; V gene: TRBV20-1; J gene: TRBJ1-5; D gene: -; CDR3 DNA: TGCAGTGCTAGAGATCAGAAGGCAGGACATAATCAGCCCCAGCATTTT; CDR3 protein: CSARDQKAGHNQPQHF
clone size: many; V gene: TRBV6-6; J gene: TRBJ2-3; D gene: -; CDR3 DNA: TGTGCCAGCGGTAGGGCAGGCGGAGATACGCAGTATTTT; CDR3 protein: CASGRAGGDTQYF
clone size: -; V gene: TRBV4-2; J gene: TRBJ2-3; D gene: TRBD2; CDR3 DNA: TGTGCCAGCAGCCCCACGGAGCGGGGGACGGATACGCAGTATTTT; CDR3 protein: CASSPTERGTDTQYF
clone size: few; V gene: TRBV30; J gene: TRBJ1-4; D gene: -; CDR3 DNA: TGTGCCTGGAGAAAGGGTTACAGGGATGTCGGGAGAACTAATGAAAAACTGTTTTTT; CDR3 protein: CAWRKGYRDVGRTNEKLFF
clone size: few; V gene: TRBV19; J gene: TRBJ2-5; D gene: TRBD1; CDR3 DNA: TGTGCCAGTAGTATCCGGACAGGGGCCCAAGAGACCCAGTACTTC; CDR3 protein: CASSIRTGAQETQYF
clone size: many; V gene: TRBV2; J gene: TRBJ2-4; D gene: -; CDR3 DNA: TGTGCCAGCAGTATGGACGTGGACATTCAGTACTTC; CDR3 protein: CASSMDVDIQYF
clone size: -; V gene: TRBV23-1; J gene: TRBJ2-7; D gene: TRBD1; CDR3 DNA: TGCGCCAGCAGTCAGGGGACAGGGAAATCTTACGAGCAGTACTTC; CDR3 protein: CASSQGTGKSYEQYF
clone size: few; V gene: TRBV25-1; J gene: TRBJ2-7; D gene: -; CDR3 DNA: TGTGCCAGCAGTGAACCACAGACCTCCTACGAGCAGTACTTC; CDR3 protein: CASSEPQTSYEQYF
clone size: few; V gene: TRBV28; J gene: TRBJ2-7; D gene: -; CDR3 DNA: TGTGCCAGCAGTTTATCGGTAGCGGCTGCATCCTACGAGCAGTACTTC; CDR3 protein: CASSLSVAAASYEQYF
clone size: -; V gene: TRBV28; J gene: TRBJ1-2; D gene: -; CDR3 DNA: TGTGCCAGCAGTGGGGGGTCAAGCATCATAAGCTATGGCTACACCTTC; CDR3 protein: CASSGGSSIISYGYTF
clone size: many; V gene: TRBV5-1; J gene: TRBJ2-1; D gene: -; CDR3 DNA: TGCGCCAGCAGCTTGGTCGACAATGAGCAGTTCTTC; CDR3 protein: CASSLVDNEQFF
clone size: -; V gene: TRBV7-3; J gene: TRBJ1-6; D gene: -; CDR3 DNA: TGTGCCAGCAGCGAACCAGGGGCAAATTCACCCCTCCACTTT; CDR3 protein: CASSEPGANSPLHF
clone size: many; V gene: TRBV10-3; J gene: TRBJ1-3; D gene: TRBD1; CDR3 DNA: TGTGCCATCGGCGGACAGGGAGGCTCTGGAAACACCATATATTTT; CDR3 protein: CAIGGQGGSGNTIYF
clone size: -; V gene: TRBV9; J gene: TRBJ2-5; D gene: -; CDR3 DNA: TGTGCCAGCAGCGTCGCCGTTGTCGAGACCCAGTACTTC; CDR3 protein: CASSVAVVETQYF
clone size: many; V gene: TRBV6-6; J gene: TRBJ2-3; D gene: -; CDR3 DNA: TGTGCCAGCAGTTACGAGGGACGTGGCACAGATACGCAGTATTTT; CDR3 protein: CASSYEGRGTDTQYF
clone size: -; V gene: TRBV19; J gene: TRBJ2-2; D gene: -; CDR3 DNA: TGTGCCAGTAGCCCAGCCAGGAACACCGGGGAGCTGTTTTTT; CDR3 protein: CASSPARNTGELFF
clone size: -; V gene: TRBV4-1; J gene: TRBJ1-4; D gene: -; CDR3 DNA: TGCGCCAGCAGCCAAGCCTCCGGGACAAGGGAAAAACTGTTTTTT; CDR3 protein: CASSQASGTREKLFF
clone size: many; V gene: TRBV20-1; J gene: TRBJ2-1; D gene: TRBD2; CDR3 DNA: TGCAGTGCTAGACTGGGGACTAGCGGGGTTCAGCAGTTCTTC; CDR3 protein: CSARLGTSGVQQFF
clone size: few; V gene: TRBV5-1; J gene: TRBJ1-3; D gene: TRBD1; CDR3 DNA: TGCGCCAGCAGCCCACGGGGACAGGGGGCTTCTGGAAACACCATATATTTT; CDR3 protein: CASSPRGQGASGNTIYF
clone size: few; V gene: TRBV7-2; J gene: TRBJ2-3; D gene: -; CDR3 DNA: TGTGCCAGCAGCTTAAGGACAGTAGATACAGATACGCAGTATTTT; CDR3 protein: CASSLRTVDTDTQYF
clone size: -; V gene: TRBV7-3; J gene: TRBJ2-2; D gene: -; CDR3 DNA: TGTGCCAGCAGCTTAACGAACTCCGGGGCTGGGGAGCTGTTTTTT; CDR3 protein: CASSLTNSGAGELFF
clone size: -; V gene: TRBV7-2; J gene: TRBJ2-5; D gene: -; CDR3 DNA: TGTGCCAGCAGCTCAGGACCGTACCAAGAGACCCAGTACTTC; CDR3 protein: CASSSGPYQETQYF
clone size: many; V gene: TRBV20-1; J gene: TRBJ2-7; D gene: TRBD2; CDR3 DNA: TGCAGTGCTAGCACCCAAGCGGGGTACGAGCAGTACTTC; CDR3 protein: CSASTQAGYEQYF
clone size: many; V gene: TRBV5-4; J gene: TRBJ2-7; D gene: -; CDR3 DNA: TGTGCCAGCAGCTTGGAGGGGACAACCTACGAGCAGTACTTC; CDR3 protein: CASSLEGTTYEQYF
clone size: few; V gene: TRBV5-1; J gene: TRBJ1-4; D gene: -; CDR3 DNA: TGCGCCAGCAGCTTGGCCGGGGCCGGTGCAACTAATGAAAAACTGTTTTTT; CDR3 protein: CASSLAGAGATNEKLFF
clone size: many; V gene: TRBV5-1; J gene: TRBJ1-1; D gene: -; CDR3 DNA: TGCGCCAGCAGGATACTAGGGCAGAACACTGAAGCTTTCTTT; CDR3 protein: CASRILGQNTEAFF
clone size: -; V gene: TRBV28; J gene: TRBJ2-2; D gene: TRBD1; CDR3 DNA: TGTGCCAGCAGTACCCTAGGACAGGACCCCAATCCCGGGGAGCTGTTTTTT; CDR3 protein: CASSTLGQDPNPGELFF
clone size: -; V gene: TRBV18; J gene: TRBJ2-3; D gene: -; CDR3 DNA: TGTGCCAGCTCAGGACTCATGGCTGGGGCGACAGATACGCAGTATTTT; CDR3 protein: CASSGLMAGATDTQYF
clone size: many; V gene: TRBV7-3; J gene: TRBJ1-3; D gene: TRBD1; CDR3 DNA: TGTGCCAGCAGCTGGGGACAGGGAGGAACCATATATTTT; CDR3 protein: CASSWGQGGTIYF
clone size: few; V gene: TRBV27; J gene: TRBJ1-6; D gene: -; CDR3 DNA: TGTGCCAGCAGTCCCCTCAACAGGGTTAATTCACCCCTCCACTTT; CDR3 protein: CASSPLNRVNSPLHF
clone size: -; V gene: TRBV29-1; J gene: TRBJ2-7; D gene: -; CDR3 DNA: TGCAGCGTTGTACAGGAGTCCTACGAGCAGTACTTC; CDR3 protein: CSVVQESYEQYF
clone size: -; V gene: TRBV18; J gene: TRBJ2-7; D gene: -; CDR3 DNA: TGTGCCAGCTCACTCGAGAGCTACGAGCAGTACTTC; CDR3 protein: CASSLESYEQYF
clone size: few; V gene: TRBV10-3; J gene: TRBJ2-7; D gene: TRBD1; CDR3 DNA: TGTGCCATCAGACTGACAGGGACAGGGGCTGAGTACGAGCAGTACTTC; CDR3 protein: CAIRLTGTGAEYEQYF
clone size: -; V gene: TRBV6-1; J gene: TRBJ1-2; D gene: -; CDR3 DNA: TGTGCCAGCAGTGAACTAGGCTACACCTTC; CDR3 protein: CASSELGYTF
clone size: many; V gene: TRBV5-1; J gene: TRBJ2-3; D gene: -; CDR3 DNA: TGCGCCAGCAGCTTTGGGGCGGATACGCAGTATTTT; CDR3 protein: CASSFGADTQYF
clone size: few; V gene: TRBV28; J gene: TRBJ1-2; D gene: -; CDR3 DNA: TGTGCCAGCAGTCCGGATCGGTTTGGCGTCTACACCTTC; CDR3 protein: CASSPDRFGVYTF
clone size: few; V gene: TRBV20-1; J gene: TRBJ2-2; D gene: -; CDR3 DNA: TGCAGTGCTAGAGGGGGGCCGGGCACCGGGGAGCTGTTTTTT; CDR3 protein: CSARGGPGTGELFF
clone size: -; V gene: TRBV27; J gene: TRBJ1-5; D gene: -; CDR3 DNA: TGTGCCAGCAAAGGACAGCTTGATCAGCCCCAGCATTTT; CDR3 protein: CASKGQLDQPQHF
clone size: -; V gene: TRBV7-9; J gene: TRBJ1-2; D gene: -; CDR3 DNA: TGTGCCAGCAGCCCAGAAGGGATGGGCGGCTACACCTTC; CDR3 protein: CASSPEGMGGYTF
clone size: -; V gene: TRBV6-6; J gene: TRBJ2-2; D gene: -; CDR3 DNA: TGTGCCAGCCAACGGGACGACTGGAGCGGGGAGCTGTTTTTT; CDR3 protein: CASQRDDWSGELFF
clone size: few; V gene: TRBV5-6; J gene: TRBJ2-5; D gene: -; CDR3 DNA: TGTGCCAGCAGCTGGAGAGGGGCGCGAGAGACCCAGTACTTC; CDR3 protein: CASSWRGARETQYF